This T cell receptor beta chain was sequenced for a study of siplizumab effects on memory and regulatory T cells. Only in-frame clones appear in the TCRdb table, and some are missing; sequencing was by immunoSEQ multiplex PCR. The table lists 92,000 or so clones, about 87% of them singletons. General study findings and limits: Mean Treg-derived proportions of mappable alloreactive CD4+ clones were 55% to 75% for siplizumab and roughly 27% for controls. A major contribution to the alloresponse seemed to be made by naive T cells, which seemed more diverse than memory cells.

On this clone: No antigen is known for it.

This CDR3 is built from 13 residues. V lost 2 bases, J lost 3 bases, and 7 bases lay in between. Germline-derived CDR1 and CDR2 are MNHEY and SVGAGI. This TCR was recovered from a human donor in good health. The gene calls are TRBV6-5 and TRBJ1-2, with D unresolved. The sequenced sample consisted of CD4+ T cells sorted from blood. The CDR3 spells CASSYRQDYGYTF. The CDR3 DNA reads as TGTGCCAGCAGTTACCGTCAGGACTATGGCTACACCTTC.